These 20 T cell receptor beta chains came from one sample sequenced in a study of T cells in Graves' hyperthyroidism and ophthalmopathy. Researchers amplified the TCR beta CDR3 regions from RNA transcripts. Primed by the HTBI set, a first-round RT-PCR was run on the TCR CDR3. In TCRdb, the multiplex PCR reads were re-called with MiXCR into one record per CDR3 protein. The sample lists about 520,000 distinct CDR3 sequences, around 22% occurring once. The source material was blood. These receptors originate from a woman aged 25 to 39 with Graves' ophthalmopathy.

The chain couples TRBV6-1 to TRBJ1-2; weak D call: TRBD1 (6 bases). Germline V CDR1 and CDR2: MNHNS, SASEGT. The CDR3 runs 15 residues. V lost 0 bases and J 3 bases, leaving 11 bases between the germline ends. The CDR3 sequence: CASSEARTAYYGYTF. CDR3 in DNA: TGTGCCAGCAGTGAAGCCCGGACAGCTTACTATGGCTACACCTTC.

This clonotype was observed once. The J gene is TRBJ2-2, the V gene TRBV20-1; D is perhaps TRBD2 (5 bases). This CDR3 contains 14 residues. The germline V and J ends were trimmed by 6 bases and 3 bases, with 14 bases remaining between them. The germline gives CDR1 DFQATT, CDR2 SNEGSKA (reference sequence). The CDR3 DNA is TGCAGTGCCAGCGGCGTGAGGGACACCGGGGAGCTGTTTTTT. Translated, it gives CSASGVRDTGELFF.

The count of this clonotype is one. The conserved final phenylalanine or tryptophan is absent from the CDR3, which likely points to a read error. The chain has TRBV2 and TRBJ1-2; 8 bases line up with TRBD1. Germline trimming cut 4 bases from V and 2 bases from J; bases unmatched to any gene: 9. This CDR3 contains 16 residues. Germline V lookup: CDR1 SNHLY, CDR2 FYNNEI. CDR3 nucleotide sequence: TGTGCCAGCAGTGTGCAGGGGGCTCGGCTAAACTATGGCTACACCTTA. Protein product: CASSVQGARLNYGYTL.

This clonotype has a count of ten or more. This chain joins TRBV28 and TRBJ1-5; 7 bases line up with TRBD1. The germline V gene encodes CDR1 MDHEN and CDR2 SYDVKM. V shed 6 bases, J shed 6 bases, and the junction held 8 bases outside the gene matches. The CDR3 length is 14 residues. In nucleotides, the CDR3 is TGTGCCAGCAGCCAAGGGACAGTAGGTCAGCCCCAGCATTTT. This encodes CASSQGTVGQPQHF.

As DNA, the CDR3 is TGCGCCAGCAGCCAAGAGGCAGTTGCCTCTGGAAACACCATATATTTT. Translation: CASSQEAVASGNTIYF. The J gene is TRBJ1-3, the V gene TRBV4-1; D uncertain. The germline gives CDR1 MGHRA, CDR2 YSYEKL. Trimming cost V 0 bases and J 0 bases, with 9 bases left between them. CDR3 length: 16 amino acids.

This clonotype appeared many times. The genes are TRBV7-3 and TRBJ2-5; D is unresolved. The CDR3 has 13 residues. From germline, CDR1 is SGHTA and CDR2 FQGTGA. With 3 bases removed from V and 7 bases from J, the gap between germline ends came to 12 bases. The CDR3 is CASSFSGYGTQYF. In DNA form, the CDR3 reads TGTGCCAGCAGCTTTTCCGGGTACGGGACCCAGTACTTC.

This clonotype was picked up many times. The CDR3, as DNA: TGTGCCGGCGTCCTTGGCGAATCTGGGGCCAACGTCCTGACTTTC. Translating gives CAGVLGESGANVLTF. The chain uses TRBV6-1 and TRBJ2-6; D unresolved. Between the trimmed V and J ends, which lost 11 bases and 1 base, there was a span of 15 bases. The length of the CDR3 is 15 residues. CDR1 and CDR2 (germline): MNHNS, SASEGT.

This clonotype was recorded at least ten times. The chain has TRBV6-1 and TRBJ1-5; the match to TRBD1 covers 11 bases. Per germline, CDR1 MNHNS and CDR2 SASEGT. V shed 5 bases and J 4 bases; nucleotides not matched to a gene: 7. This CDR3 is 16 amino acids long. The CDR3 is CASSRTGGAGNQPQHF. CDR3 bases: TGTGCCAGCAGTCGGACAGGGGGCGCCGGGAATCAGCCCCAGCATTTT.

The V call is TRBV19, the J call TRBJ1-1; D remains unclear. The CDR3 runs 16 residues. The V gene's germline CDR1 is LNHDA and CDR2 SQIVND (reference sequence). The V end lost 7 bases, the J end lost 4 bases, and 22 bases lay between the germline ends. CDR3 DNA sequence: TGTGCCAGTATGAGCAGGAAGGTCTTTTATCGCACTGAAGCTTTCTTT. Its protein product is CASMSRKVFYRTEAFF.

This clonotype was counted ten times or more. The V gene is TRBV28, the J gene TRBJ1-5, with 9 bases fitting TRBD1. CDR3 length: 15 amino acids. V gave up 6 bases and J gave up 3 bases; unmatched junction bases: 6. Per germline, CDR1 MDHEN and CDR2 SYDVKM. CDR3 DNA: TGTGCCAGCAGCCTTGGGACAGGGCCCAATCAGCCCCAGCATTTT. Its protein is CASSLGTGPNQPQHF.

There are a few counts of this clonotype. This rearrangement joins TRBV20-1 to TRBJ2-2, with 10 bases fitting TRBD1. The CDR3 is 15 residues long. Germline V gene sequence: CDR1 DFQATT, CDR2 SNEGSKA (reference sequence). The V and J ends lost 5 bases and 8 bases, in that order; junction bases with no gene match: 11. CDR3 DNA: TGCAGTGCTCCTGGGGACAGGGGCCTTGGGGGGGAGCTGTTTTTT. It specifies CSAPGDRGLGGELFF.

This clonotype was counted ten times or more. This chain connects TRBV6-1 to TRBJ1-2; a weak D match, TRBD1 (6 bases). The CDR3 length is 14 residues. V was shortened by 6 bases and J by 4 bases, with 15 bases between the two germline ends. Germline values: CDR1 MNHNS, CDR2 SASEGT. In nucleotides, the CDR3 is TGTGCCAGCAGCCAGACGGGGGGCGTCTATGGCTACACCTTC. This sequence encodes CASSQTGGVYGYTF.

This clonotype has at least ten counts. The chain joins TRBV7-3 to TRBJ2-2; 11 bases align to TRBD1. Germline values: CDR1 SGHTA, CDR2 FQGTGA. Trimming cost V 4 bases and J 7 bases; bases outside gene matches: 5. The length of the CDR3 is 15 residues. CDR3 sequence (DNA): TGTGCCAGCAGCTCCGGACAGGGGGCGATCGGGGAGCTGTTTTTT. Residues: CASSSGQGAIGELFF.

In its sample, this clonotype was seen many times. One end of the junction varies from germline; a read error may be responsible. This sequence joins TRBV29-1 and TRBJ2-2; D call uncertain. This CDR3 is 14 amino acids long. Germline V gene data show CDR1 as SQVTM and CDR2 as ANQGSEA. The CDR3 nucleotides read TGCAGCGTCGAAGGTGGGGATCGTCCCGGGGAGCTGTTTTTT. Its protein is CSVEGGDRPGELFF.

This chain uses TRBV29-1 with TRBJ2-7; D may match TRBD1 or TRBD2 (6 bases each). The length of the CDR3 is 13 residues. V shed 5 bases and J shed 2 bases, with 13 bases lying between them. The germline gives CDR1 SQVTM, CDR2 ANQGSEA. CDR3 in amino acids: CSVFGGGPYEQYF. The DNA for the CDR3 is TGCAGCGTTTTTGGAGGGGGGCCCTACGAGCAGTACTTC.

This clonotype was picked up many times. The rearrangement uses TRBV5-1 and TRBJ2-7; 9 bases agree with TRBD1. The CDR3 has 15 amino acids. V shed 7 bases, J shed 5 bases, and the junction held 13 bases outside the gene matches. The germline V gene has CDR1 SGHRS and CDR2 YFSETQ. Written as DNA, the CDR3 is TGCGCCAGCGGAGTCCGAGGGGACAGGGTCGACGAGCAGTACTTC. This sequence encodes CASGVRGDRVDEQYF.

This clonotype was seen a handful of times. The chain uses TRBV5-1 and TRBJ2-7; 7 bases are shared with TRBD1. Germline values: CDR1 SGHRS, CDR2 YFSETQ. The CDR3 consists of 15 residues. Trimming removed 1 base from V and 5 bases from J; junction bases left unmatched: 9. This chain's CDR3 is CASSLLQGVYDEQYF. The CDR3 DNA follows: TGCGCCAGCAGCTTGCTCCAGGGGGTATATGACGAGCAGTACTTC.

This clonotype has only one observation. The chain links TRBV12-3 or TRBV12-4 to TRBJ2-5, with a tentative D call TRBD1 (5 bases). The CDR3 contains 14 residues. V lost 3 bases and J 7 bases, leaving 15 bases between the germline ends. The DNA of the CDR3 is TGTGCCAGCAGTTTGGGCAGGGCTGAAGTGACCCAGTACTTC. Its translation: CASSLGRAEVTQYF.

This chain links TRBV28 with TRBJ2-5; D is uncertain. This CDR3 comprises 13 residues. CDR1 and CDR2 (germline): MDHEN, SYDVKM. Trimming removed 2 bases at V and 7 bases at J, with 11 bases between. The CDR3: CASSLRRPGTQYF. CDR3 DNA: TGTGCCAGCAGTTTACGGCGCCCGGGGACCCAGTACTTC.

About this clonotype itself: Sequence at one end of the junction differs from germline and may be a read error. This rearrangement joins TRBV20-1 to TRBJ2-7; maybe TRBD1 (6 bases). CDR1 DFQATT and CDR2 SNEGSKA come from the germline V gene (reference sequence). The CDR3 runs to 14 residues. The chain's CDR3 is CSATLGQLQYEQCF. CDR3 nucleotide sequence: TGCAGTGCCACCTTGGGACAACTACAGTACGAGCAGTGCTTC.